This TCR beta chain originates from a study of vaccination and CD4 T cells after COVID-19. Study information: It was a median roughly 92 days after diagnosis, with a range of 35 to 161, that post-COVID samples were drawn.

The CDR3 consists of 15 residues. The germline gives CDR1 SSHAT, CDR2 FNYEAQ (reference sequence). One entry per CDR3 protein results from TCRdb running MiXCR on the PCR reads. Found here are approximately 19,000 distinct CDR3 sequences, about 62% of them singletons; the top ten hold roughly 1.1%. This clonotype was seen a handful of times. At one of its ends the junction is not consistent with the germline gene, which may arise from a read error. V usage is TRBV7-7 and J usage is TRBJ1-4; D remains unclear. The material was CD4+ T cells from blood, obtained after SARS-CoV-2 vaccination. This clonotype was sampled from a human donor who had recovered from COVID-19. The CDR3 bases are TGTGCTAGCAGCTGGCCTCTCAAGTCTAATGAAAAACTGTTTTTT. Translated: CASSWPLKSNEKLFF.